This entry lists 23 T cell receptor beta chains sequenced from one sample in a study of CXCR3-negative and CXCR3-positive naive CD8 T cells. The authors prepared UMI-labeled TRB cDNA libraries by 5' RACE. TCRdb reprocessed the 5' RACE reads and reports one entry per CDR3 protein, with no DNA. The sample table includes about 56,000 distinct CDR3 sequences. Input material: memory CD8+ T cells from blood. The receptors come from a human donor in good health. Some clones in this sample may be carry-over from other donors' samples.

The V call is TRBV28, the J call TRBJ2-3; TCRdb indicates TRBD1, and absent DNA this call remains unverified. This CDR3 has 15 amino acids. The V gene's germline CDR1 is MDHEN and CDR2 SYDVKM. The CDR3 spells CASSFGDGDSITQYF. The variable domain in full, completed from reference TRBV28 and TRBJ2-3, reads DVKVTQSSRYLVKRTGEKVFLECVQDMDHENMFWYRQDPGLGLRLIYFSYDVKMKEKGDIPEGYSVSREKKERFSLILESASTNQTSMYLCASSFGDGDSITQYFGPGTRLTVL.

This chain links TRBV27 with TRBJ2-3; TCRdb picks TRBD2, but there is no DNA to check that call. CDR3 size: 20 residues. CDR1 MNHEY and CDR2 SMNVEV come from the germline V gene (reference sequence). CDR3: CASSLTARGLAGGDTDTQYF.

The chain employs TRBV6-6 and TRBJ2-1; TCRdb lists TRBD2, though no DNA is available to test this call. This CDR3 has 17 amino acids. From germline, CDR1 is MNHNY and CDR2 SVGAGI (reference sequence). The CDR3 protein is CASSLNTLAGGYNEQFF.

The chain joins TRBV20-1 to TRBJ2-1; there is no DNA to check the TCRdb D call of TRBD2. Germline V gene data show CDR1 as DFQATT and CDR2 as SNEGSKA (reference sequence). The length of the CDR3 is 15 residues. The CDR3 sequence: CSAPPPAQSYNEQFF.

The chain employs TRBV7-9 and TRBJ1-2; TCRdb designates TRBD1, a call that cannot be tested without DNA. CDR1 and CDR2 from the germline V gene are SEHNR and FQNEAQ (reference sequence). The CDR3 loop spans 12 amino acids. CDR3 amino acids: CASSFGGDGYTF.

The chain carries TRBV6-4 and TRBJ2-1; TCRdb selects TRBD2, and the lack of DNA leaves this call unchecked. Germline CDR1 and CDR2: MRHNA and SNTAGT. The CDR3 loop spans 14 amino acids. The CDR3 sequence: CASSVGTSNNEQFF.

The V call is TRBV7-2, the J call TRBJ2-7; the TCRdb call, TRBD2, lacks DNA for checking. The CDR3 runs 16 residues. The germline CDR1 and CDR2 sequences are SGHTA and FQGNSA. The CDR3 here is CASSPYSGGASGEQYF. Looking up the rest from reference TRBV7-2 and TRBJ2-7 gives the full variable domain: GAGVSQSPSNKVTEKGKDVELRCDPISGHTALYWYRQSLGQGLEFLIYFQGNSAPDKSGLPSDRFSAERTGGSVSTLTIQRTQQEDSAVYLCASSPYSGGASGEQYFGPGTRLTVT.

The V call is TRBV29-1, the J call TRBJ2-1; TCRdb reports TRBD1, a call that lacks DNA to check it against. The V gene's germline CDR1 is SQVTM and CDR2 ANQGSEA. The CDR3 contains 16 residues. The CDR3 protein is CSVDAVRDRGMYEQFF.

The chain has TRBV28 and TRBJ1-5; TCRdb picks TRBD1, but there is no DNA to check that call. The CDR3 covers 15 residues. CDR1 is MDHEN and CDR2 is SYDVKM in the germline V gene. CDR3 in amino acids: CASSVDREINQPQHF.

The J gene is TRBJ2-1, the V gene TRBV5-1; TCRdb's assignment of TRBD1 cannot be checked, as there is no DNA. The CDR3 has 16 residues. Germline assignment: CDR1 SGHRS and CDR2 YFSETQ. The CDR3 loop is CASSALRDRGLDEQFF.

CDR3 amino acids: CASSPDNIRNEQFF. The chain combines TRBV7-9 with TRBJ2-1. Germline V lookup: CDR1 SEHNR, CDR2 FQNEAQ (reference sequence). The CDR3 totals 14 residues.

This chain joins TRBV9 and TRBJ2-7; the TRBD2 assignment by TCRdb is unverifiable without DNA. Germline-derived CDR1 and CDR2 are SGDLS and YYNGEE. The CDR3 extends over 14 amino acids. The CDR3 loop reads CASSDGRPEDEQYF.

This CDR3 is CATVTQETGELFF. The gene calls are TRBV25-1 and TRBJ2-2. The germline V gene encodes CDR1 MGHDK and CDR2 SYGVNS. The CDR3 has 13 residues.

The chain couples TRBV28 to TRBJ2-1; the TCRdb D gene call, TRBD1, has no DNA to confirm it. The CDR3 is 12 amino acids. CDR1 and CDR2 (germline): MDHEN, SYDVKM. CDR3 residues: CASSFAPREQFF.

This chain connects TRBV4-2 to TRBJ2-1. Per the germline V gene, CDR1 is LGHNA and CDR2 is YNFKEQ. The CDR3 runs to 11 residues. The CDR3 spells CASSSLDEQFF.

The chain couples TRBV28 to TRBJ2-1. The germline CDR1 and CDR2 sequences are MDHEN and SYDVKM. CDR3 length equals 15 residues. CDR3 protein: CASSEVFSSYNEQFF. The variable domain in full, completed from reference TRBV28 and TRBJ2-1, reads DVKVTQSSRYLVKRTGEKVFLECVQDMDHENMFWYRQDPGLGLRLIYFSYDVKMKEKGDIPEGYSVSREKKERFSLILESASTNQTSMYLCASSEVFSSYNEQFFGPGTRLTVL.

V is TRBV20-1 and J is TRBJ2-5; with no DNA, the TCRdb D assignment of TRBD1 cannot be verified. This CDR3 contains 14 residues. Germline V gene data show CDR1 as DFQATT and CDR2 as SNEGSKA (reference sequence). CDR3: CSARDGGGRETQYF.

The rearrangement uses TRBV20-1 and TRBJ2-7; TCRdb designates TRBD2, a call that cannot be tested without DNA. Germline-derived CDR1 and CDR2 are DFQATT and SNEGSKA (reference sequence). This CDR3 comprises 13 residues. CDR3 sequence reads: CSARGRPEYEQYF.

The J gene is TRBJ2-2, the V gene TRBV6-4; no DNA is available, so the TRBD1 call from TCRdb remains unchecked. The CDR3 consists of 16 residues. Germline assignment: CDR1 MRHNA and CDR2 SNTAGT. The CDR3: CASSPGTEGNTGELFF.

The rearrangement uses TRBV4-1 and TRBJ1-1. This CDR3 has 15 residues. The germline V gene encodes CDR1 MGHRA and CDR2 YSYEKL. CDR3 region: CASSQGALMNTEAFF.

The genes are TRBV5-1 and TRBJ2-2. In germline, CDR1 is SGHRS, CDR2 YFSETQ. The CDR3 totals 15 residues. CDR3 amino acids: CASSLSWGNTGELFF.

The rearrangement links TRBV28 to TRBJ2-1; TCRdb calls TRBD2, which cannot be checked without DNA. Per germline, CDR1 MDHEN and CDR2 SYDVKM. The CDR3 contains 15 residues. This CDR3 reads CASSLPGSSYNEQFF.

The genes are TRBV28 and TRBJ1-4; TCRdb's assignment of TRBD1 cannot be checked, as there is no DNA. CDR3 size: 13 residues. The V gene's germline CDR1 is MDHEN and CDR2 SYDVKM. The CDR3 loop reads CASSLFRGEKLFF.